Below are 13 T cell receptor beta chains sequenced from a single sample in a study of CD8 T cells in Susac syndrome. With random hexamers, reverse transcription was performed on about 0.45 to 1 ug of RNA. TCRdb re-derived calls from the immunoSEQ multiplex PCR reads in MiXCR, one entry per CDR3 protein. This table has some 300,000 distinct CDR3 sequences, roughly 81% appearing once. The specimen sequenced was CD8+ T cells from PBMCs. All receptors derive from a human donor with multiple sclerosis.

The chain carries TRBV19 and TRBJ2-5, with D possibly being TRBD1 or TRBD2 (7 bases each). This CDR3 is built from 16 residues. Germline CDR1 LNHDA, CDR2 SQIVND (reference sequence). V was clipped by 5 bases and J by 5 bases, with 21 bases between them. The chain's CDR3 is CASSPGGGGGWETQYF. The CDR3 DNA reads TGTGCCAGTAGTCCCGGGGGAGGGGGCGGCTGGGAGACCCAGTACTTC.

The V call is TRBV6-5, the J call TRBJ1-5; D remains unclear. Germline CDR1 MNHEY, CDR2 SVGAGI. Trimming shortened V by 4 bases and J by 7 bases, and 14 bases separated the two germline ends. The CDR3 is 14 amino acids. The CDR3 is CASSSLPFGQPQHF. CDR3 coding DNA: TGTGCCAGCAGTTCCCTCCCTTTCGGGCAGCCCCAGCATTTT.

The chain joins TRBV6-5 to TRBJ1-2, with 7 nucleotides matching TRBD1. From germline, CDR1 is MNHEY and CDR2 SVGAGI. CDR3 length: 13 amino acids. Losses at the gene ends were 5 bases for V and 8 bases for J; bases not matched to a gene: 8. CDR3 residues: CASSTTGVLGYTF. CDR3 nucleotides: TGTGCCAGCAGTACCACAGGGGTGTTAGGCTACACCTTC.

V gene TRBV7-9 combines with J gene TRBJ2-1; 7 nucleotides line up with TRBD2. The length of the CDR3 is 15 residues. The junction had 13 bases not matched to a gene; V was cut back by 5 bases and J by 9 bases. The germline V gene has CDR1 SEHNR and CDR2 FQNEAQ (reference sequence). The CDR3 DNA reads TGTGCCAGCAGCATGTTCTTTGGGAGGGCCCTTGAGCAGTTCTTC. Protein product: CASSMFFGRALEQFF.

This clonotype has just a few counts. The rearrangement links TRBV6-5 to TRBJ1-1, with D possibly being TRBD1 (6 bases). The germline V and J ends were trimmed by 5 bases and 7 bases, with 14 bases remaining between them. The CDR3 sequence is 13 residues long. The V gene's germline CDR1 is MNHEY and CDR2 SVGAGI. CDR3 residues: CASSNGQPYEAFF. The CDR3 DNA reads TGTGCCAGCAGTAACGGACAGCCGTATGAAGCTTTCTTT.

The J gene is TRBJ2-7, the V gene TRBV10-2; D gene uncertain. Germline values: CDR1 WSHSY, CDR2 SAAADI. V dropped 6 bases and J dropped 2 bases, with 11 bases sitting between them. There are 13 residues in the CDR3. CDR3 in amino acids: CASSQSAAYEQYF. The CDR3 nucleotides read TGCGCCAGCAGCCAGAGCGCCGCCTACGAGCAGTACTTC.

The chain links TRBV24-1 to TRBJ2-2; no clear D gene. CDR3 length: 14 amino acids. The V gene lost 5 bases and the J gene lost 4 bases, with 10 bases spanning the gap. From germline, CDR1 is KGHDR and CDR2 SFDVKD. The CDR3 DNA sequence: TGTGCCACCAGTGGAAGTGGCTCCACCGGGGAGCTGTTTTTT. It encodes CATSGSGSTGELFF.

This chain joins TRBV10-3 and TRBJ2-1; 7 bases fit TRBD2. Unmatched junction bases numbered 9, after V lost 6 bases and J lost 7 bases. Germline V CDR1 and CDR2: ENHRY, SYGVKD. This CDR3 is built from 14 residues. In DNA, the CDR3 is TGTGCCATCAGGGGGGGGGAGCGAAGGAATGAGCAGTTCTTC. This codes for CAIRGGERRNEQFF.

This chain connects TRBV27 to TRBJ2-1; TRBD1 matches 7 bases. V shed 10 bases and J 7 bases; nucleotides not matched to a gene: 10. CDR1 is MNHEY and CDR2 is SMNVEV in the germline V gene (reference sequence). The CDR3 consists of 13 residues. Here the CDR3 reads CATTGDSPNEQFF. As DNA, the CDR3 is TGTGCCACCACAGGGGACAGCCCAAATGAGCAGTTCTTC.

The DNA of the CDR3 is TGTGCCAGCAGTTTATGGGGGAGAGATCCGTTCTTC. This codes for CASSLWGRDPFF. J is TRBJ2-1 and V is TRBV27; tentatively, D is TRBD1 or TRBD2 (5 bases each). CDR1 is MNHEY, CDR2 SMNVEV, per germline (reference sequence). The ends were cut back, 1 base at V and 15 bases at J, with 13 bases in the middle. The CDR3 is made up of 12 amino acids.

The gene calls are TRBV7-9 and TRBJ2-7; no firm D call. The CDR3 totals 13 residues. CDR1 and CDR2 (germline): SEHNR, FQNEAQ (reference sequence). Trimming left V 3 bases short and J 1 base short, with 7 bases between. Written as DNA, the CDR3 is TGTGCCAGCAGCTTCCAGGAATCCTACGAGCAGTACTTC. Translation gives CASSFQESYEQYF. Filled out from reference TRBV7-9 and TRBJ2-7, the complete variable domain reads DTGVSQNPRHKITKRGQNVTFRCDPISEHNRLYWYRQTLGQGPEFLTYFQNEAQLEKSRLLSDRFSAERPKGSFSTLEIQRTEQGDSAMYLCASSFQESYEQYFGPGTRLTVT.

This sequence joins TRBV27 and TRBJ1-6, with D hard to call. This CDR3 is 14 amino acids long. V was clipped by 2 bases and J by 3 bases, with 5 bases between them. Germline lookup yields CDR1 MNHEY and CDR2 SMNVEV (reference sequence). The CDR3 sequence is CASSLQVYNSPLHF. The DNA of the CDR3 is TGTGCCAGCAGTTTACAGGTCTATAATTCACCCCTCCACTTT.

Note on this clonotype: At one of its ends the junction is not consistent with the germline gene, which may arise from a read error. This chain joins TRBV20-1 and TRBJ2-1; a weak D match, TRBD2 (6 bases). This CDR3 contains 10 residues. CDR1 and CDR2 from the germline V gene are DFQATT and SNEGSKA (reference sequence). CDR3 bases: TGCAGTGCTACCCTTGGGGAGGACATCTTC. Protein: CSATLGEDIF.